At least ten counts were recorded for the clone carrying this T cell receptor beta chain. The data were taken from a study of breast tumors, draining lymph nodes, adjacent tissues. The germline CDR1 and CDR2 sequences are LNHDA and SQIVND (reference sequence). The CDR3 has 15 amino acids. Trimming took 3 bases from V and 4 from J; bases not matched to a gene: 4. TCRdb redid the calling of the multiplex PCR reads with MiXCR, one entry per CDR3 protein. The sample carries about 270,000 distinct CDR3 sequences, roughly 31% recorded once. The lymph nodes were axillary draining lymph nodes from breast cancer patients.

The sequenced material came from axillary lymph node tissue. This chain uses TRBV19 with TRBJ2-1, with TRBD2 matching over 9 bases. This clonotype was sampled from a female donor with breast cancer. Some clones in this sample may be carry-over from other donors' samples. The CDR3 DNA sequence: TGTGCCAGTAGTATTGCGGGGGGGTCATACAATGAGCAGTTCTTC. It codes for CASSIAGGSYNEQFF.